Listed here is a single T cell receptor (beta chain). The sample belongs to a study of blood T cell repertoires in COVID-19. The wider study: The United States, Italy and Spain provided the acute and convalescent COVID-19 samples. T cells, B-cell-depleted T cells, or PBMCs provided the cDNA or gDNA that served as material.

Source study methods: Amplification of reference gene primers provided the estimated nucleated cell counts. Assay used: immunoSEQ multiplex PCR; TCRdb lists only in-frame clones, some missing. V and J calls and clone size are those listed in that table; D and trimming were worked out from the DNA. The sample includes 150,000 to 200,000 clones, 70% to 90% of them seen just once. V was clipped by 4 bases and J by 2 bases; unmatched bases: 5. The CDR3 consists of 13 residues. Germline assignment: CDR1 SQVTM and CDR2 ANQGSEA. V and J are TRBV29-1 and TRBJ2-7; TRBD1 matches at 7 bases. Sample: peripheral blood. The TCR sequence derives from a man in his late teens or twenties who had recovered from COVID-19. Written as DNA, the CDR3 is TGCAGCGTTGTAACAGGGGCGGCCTACGAGCAGTACTTC. Translated, it gives CSVVTGAAYEQYF.